The T cell receptor beta chain under discussion was sequenced for a study of CD8 T cells in Susac syndrome. Study-wide findings and caveats: As the study acknowledged, the number of individuals who were part of its TCR sequencing and HLA analysis was relatively small.

Regarding this clonotype: Its antigen is not known.

Both CD4+ and CD8+ T cells were negatively isolated, and TEMRA cells underwent FACS enrichment. When the RNA was reverse transcribed, random hexamers were used with an input of 0.5 to 1 ug. TCRdb fed the immunoSEQ multiplex PCR reads into MiXCR, producing one record per CDR3 protein. The table has 84,000 or so distinct CDR3 sequences, over 90% seen once. The germline gives CDR1 SQVTM, CDR2 ANQGSEA. V gave up 3 bases and J gave up 4 bases; unmatched junction bases: 9. The CDR3 runs 15 residues. The sequence came from a human donor with Susac syndrome. The genes are TRBV29-1 and TRBJ1-5, with 7 bases matching TRBD1. Sequenced: CD8+ T cells from PBMCs. In DNA form, the CDR3 reads TGCAGCGTTGAGGGAGATGACAGGGAAAATCAGCCCCAGCATTTT. It codes for CSVEGDDRENQPQHF. The full variable domain, in which reference TRBV29-1 and TRBJ1-5 provide the parts outside the CDR3, is SAVISQKPSRDICQRGTSLTIQCQVDSQVTMMFWYRQQPGQSLTLIATANQGSEATYESGFVIDKFPISRPNLTFSTLTVSNMSPEDSSIYLCSVEGDDRENQPQHFGDGTRLSIL.